These 18 T cell receptor beta chains came from one sample sequenced in a study of blood T cells in healthy people across ages. Combining a sample-barcoded 5' primer with a J-beta primer mix, a second PCR ran for about 6 to 11 cycles. TCRdb independently ran MiXCR on the 5' RACE reads; one entry per CDR3 protein. The sample comprises about 840,000 distinct CDR3 sequences, around 29% of which are singletons, and about 9.4% rests with the top ten. These data are also associated with another study on T cells of mothers and their children.

The sample comprised blood. These receptors came from a woman in her forties in good health.

V usage is TRBV28 and J usage is TRBJ2-7, with D hard to call. This CDR3 has 14 residues. Looked up from germline, CDR1 is MDHEN and CDR2 is SYDVKM. V was cut by 4 bases and J by 2 bases, with 12 bases left in between. The CDR3 region has the DNA TGTGCCAGCAGTTCCCGGACCGTTACCTACGAGCAGTACTTC. Translating it yields CASSSRTVTYEQYF.

This chain links TRBV7-9 with TRBJ1-1; 9 nucleotides match TRBD1. The CDR3 extends over 14 amino acids. The J segment lost 4 bases and the V segment lost 6 bases, leaving 6 bases of the junction unmatched. The V gene's germline CDR1 is SEHNR and CDR2 FQNEAQ (reference sequence). The CDR3 protein is CASSTGGSGTEAFF. CDR3 nucleotide sequence: TGTGCCAGCAGTACAGGGGGCTCGGGCACTGAAGCTTTCTTT.

V is TRBV11-2 and J is TRBJ2-7; D gene unclear. The CDR3 totals 14 residues. Germline V gives CDR1 SGHAT, CDR2 FQNNGV. V was cut by 5 bases and J by 3 bases, with 14 bases left in between. CDR3 coding DNA: TGTGCCAGCAGCCTAGGTCCCCGGATCTACGAGCAGTACTTC. Translation gives CASSLGPRIYEQYF.

Remarks on this clonotype: Germline and junction disagree at one end, which may indicate a read error. The CDR3 coding sequence is TGTGCCAGCAGATATACAGGGGCGGCCGGGGAGCGGTTTTTT. This sequence encodes CASRYTGAAGERFF. The V call is TRBV12-3 or TRBV12-4, the J call TRBJ2-2, with 7 bases fitting TRBD1. There are 14 residues in the CDR3.

The V call is TRBV20-1, the J call TRBJ2-1; 9 nucleotides agree with TRBD2. J was trimmed by 6 bases and V by 3 bases; bases with no gene match: 12. The CDR3 runs 16 residues. The V gene's germline CDR1 is DFQATT and CDR2 SNEGSKA (reference sequence). CDR3 coding DNA: TGCAGTGCTAGCGGCGGTAGCGGGGGCCCTTTCAATGAGCAGTTCTTC. This codes for CSASGGSGGPFNEQFF.

Comments on this clonotype: The junction departs from germline at one end; a sequencing error may be responsible. J is TRBJ1-5 and V is TRBV20-1; D call uncertain. The germline gives CDR1 DFQATT, CDR2 SNEGSKA (reference sequence). The CDR3 is 14 amino acids. CDR3 loop: CSASWYGRDQPRHF. The CDR3, as DNA: TGCAGTGCCTCTTGGTACGGGCGCGATCAGCCCCGGCATTTT.

This clonotype was found many times. CDR3 amino acids: CASSLGGAANTEAFF. The DNA of the CDR3 is TGTGCCAGCAGCTTAGGAGGCGCAGCGAACACTGAAGCTTTCTTT. The chain employs TRBV7-9 and TRBJ1-1; no clear D gene. The CDR3 is 15 amino acids. Germline V lookup: CDR1 SEHNR, CDR2 FQNEAQ (reference sequence). The germline V and J ends were trimmed by 1 base and 1 base, with 10 bases remaining between them.

The sample holds a few counts of this clonotype. The V and J genes are TRBV7-2 and TRBJ1-2; unclear D gene. With 2 bases removed from V and 7 bases from J, the gap between germline ends came to 8 bases. Germline CDR1 SGHTA, CDR2 FQGNSA. CDR3 length: 12 amino acids. The CDR3 is CASSLKAGGYTF. The CDR3 nucleotides are TGTGCCAGCAGCTTAAAGGCGGGTGGCTACACCTTC.

About this clonotype itself: A much more abundant neighbour one base away suggests this may be a read error. The chain has TRBV28 and TRBJ2-6; no clear D. Germline V gives CDR1 MDHEN, CDR2 SYDVKM. The ends were cut back, 3 bases at V and 0 bases at J, with 3 bases in the middle. This CDR3 region has 14 residues. Here the CDR3 reads CASSFNSGANVLTF. The CDR3 nucleotides read TGTGCCAGCAGTTTTAACTCTGGGGCCAACGTCCTGACTTTC.

The J gene is TRBJ2-3, the V gene TRBV20-1; TRBD1 matches at 10 bases. Germline CDR1 and CDR2: DFQATT and SNEGSKA (reference sequence). The V segment lost 3 bases and the J segment 6 bases; nucleotides outside the gene matches: 9. The CDR3 has 15 amino acids. The CDR3, as DNA: TGCAGTGCTAGTAGAGACAGGGGGCTGGTGGATACGCAGTATTTT. Protein product: CSASRDRGLVDTQYF.

V is TRBV28 and J is TRBJ2-3; 11 nucleotides match TRBD2. Germline loops: CDR1 MDHEN, CDR2 SYDVKM. The CDR3 is made up of 17 amino acids. The V and J ends lost 6 bases and 2 bases, in that order; junction bases with no gene match: 10. As DNA, the CDR3 is TGTGCCAGCAGCCATCTTACTAGCGGGGGTCTCACAGATACGCAGTATTTT. Protein product: CASSHLTSGGLTDTQYF.

This clonotype was counted between two and nine times. The V and J genes are TRBV20-1 and TRBJ2-7; D possibly corresponds to TRBD2 (5 bases). Germline CDR1 DFQATT, CDR2 SNEGSKA (reference sequence). The V end was cut by 5 bases, the J end by 4 bases, with 12 bases between. CDR3 length equals 12 residues. This CDR3 reads CSASRESYEQYF. DNA of the CDR3: TGCAGTGCTTCACGGGAAAGTTACGAGCAGTACTTC.

V gene TRBV7-3 combines with J gene TRBJ1-2; unclear D gene. Germline V gene lookup returns CDR1 SGHTA and CDR2 FQGTGA. The CDR3 totals 15 residues. Trimming shortened V by 5 bases and J by 3 bases, and 16 bases separated the two germline ends. The CDR3 bases are TGTGCCAGCAGCCCCAGGAGCCGCCCGCACTATGGCTACACCTTC. This translates into CASSPRSRPHYGYTF.

Details on this clonotype: One junction end does not reproduce the germline sequence, and a read error may be involved. The rearrangement joins TRBV28 to TRBJ1-2; 9 bases agree with TRBD1. The CDR3 runs to 15 residues. The germline V gene encodes CDR1 MDHEN and CDR2 SYDVKM. The CDR3 loop is CAGSFGQQGARGYTF. CDR3 nucleotide sequence: TGTGCCGGCAGTTTCGGTCAACAGGGGGCGAGGGGCTACACCTTC.

In its sample, this clonotype was seen many times. The chain links TRBV20-1 to TRBJ1-2; 8 bases map to TRBD1. V was pared by 2 bases and J by 4 bases, with 3 bases of the junction left unmatched. Germline V gene sequence: CDR1 DFQATT, CDR2 SNEGSKA (reference sequence). The CDR3 spans 13 residues. CDR3 region: CSARSGGFYGYTF. The CDR3 coding sequence is TGCAGTGCTAGATCAGGGGGCTTCTATGGCTACACCTTC.

This clonotype was observed a handful of times. DNA for the CDR3: TGTGCCAGCAGCTCCCAAAGGGAAGAGACCCAGTACTTC. It is translated as CASSSQREETQYF. The gene calls are TRBV7-2 and TRBJ2-5; the D is unclear. V lost 4 bases and J 3 bases, leaving 9 bases between the germline ends. Germline CDR1 and CDR2: SGHTA and FQGNSA. This CDR3 spans 13 amino acids.

This sequence joins TRBV5-1 and TRBJ2-1; D perhaps matches TRBD2 (6 bases). Trimming took 0 bases from V and 8 from J, leaving 12 bases between them. Germline V gene data show CDR1 as SGHRS and CDR2 as YFSETQ. The CDR3 is 14 amino acids. The CDR3 nucleotides read TGCGCCAGCAGCTTGGCCTCGGGACTCGATGAGCAGTTCTTC. Residues: CASSLASGLDEQFF.

For this clonotype: Just one base apart from a much larger clone, this may be a read error. The chain links TRBV6-6 to TRBJ2-7; maybe TRBD1 (6 bases). Germline lookup yields CDR1 MNHNY and CDR2 SVGAGI (reference sequence). Trimming took off 6 bases at V and 2 bases at J, with 23 bases between the two ends. This CDR3 is built from 17 residues. The CDR3 DNA follows: TGTGCCAGCAGGCCCACTCAACAGGGTACCCGGACCTACGAGCAGTACTTC. Translated, it gives CASRPTQQGTRTYEQYF.